This entry describes one T cell receptor (beta chain). Data came from immunoSEQ multiplex PCR; TCRdb stores just in-frame clones and leaves some out. The sample records around 300,000 clones, about 89% being singletons. The data derive from a study of blood T cell repertoires in COVID-19. CDR1 is LNHDA and CDR2 is SQIVND in the germline V gene (reference sequence). The CDR3 runs 16 residues. V was trimmed by 3 bases and J by 9 bases, leaving 21 bases between them. The sequence was obtained from a woman between 18 and 29 years old who had recovered from COVID-19. Sequencing was carried out using PBMCs or T cells enriched from blood (not recorded which). V usage is TRBV19 and J usage is TRBJ1-5; unclear D gene. CDR3 coding DNA: TGTGCCAGTAGTATGGAGGCCGGCGCCATGGGATCGCCCCAGCATTTT. Encoded protein: CASSMEAGAMGSPQHF.